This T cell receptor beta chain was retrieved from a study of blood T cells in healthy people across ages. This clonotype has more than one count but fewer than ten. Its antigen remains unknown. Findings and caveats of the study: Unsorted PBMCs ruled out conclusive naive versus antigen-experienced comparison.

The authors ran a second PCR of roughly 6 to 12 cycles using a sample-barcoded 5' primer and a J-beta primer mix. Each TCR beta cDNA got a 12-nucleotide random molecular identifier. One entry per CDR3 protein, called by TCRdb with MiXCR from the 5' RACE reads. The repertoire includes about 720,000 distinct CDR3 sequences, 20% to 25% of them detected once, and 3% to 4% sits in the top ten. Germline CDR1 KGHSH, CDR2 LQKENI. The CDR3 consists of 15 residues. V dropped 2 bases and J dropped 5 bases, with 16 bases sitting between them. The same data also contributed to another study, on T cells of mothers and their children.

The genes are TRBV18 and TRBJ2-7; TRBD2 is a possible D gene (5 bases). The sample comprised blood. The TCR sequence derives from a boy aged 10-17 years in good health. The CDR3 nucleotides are TGTGCCAGCTCACCAAGTGGAGGTGGAATCAACGAGCAGTACTTC. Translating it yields CASSPSGGGINEQYF. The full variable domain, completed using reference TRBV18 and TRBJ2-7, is NAGVMQNPRHLVRRRGQEARLRCSPMKGHSHVYWYRQLPEEGLKFMVYLQKENIIDESGMPKERFSAEFPKEGPSILRIQQVVRGDSAAYFCASSPSGGGINEQYFGPGTRLTVT.